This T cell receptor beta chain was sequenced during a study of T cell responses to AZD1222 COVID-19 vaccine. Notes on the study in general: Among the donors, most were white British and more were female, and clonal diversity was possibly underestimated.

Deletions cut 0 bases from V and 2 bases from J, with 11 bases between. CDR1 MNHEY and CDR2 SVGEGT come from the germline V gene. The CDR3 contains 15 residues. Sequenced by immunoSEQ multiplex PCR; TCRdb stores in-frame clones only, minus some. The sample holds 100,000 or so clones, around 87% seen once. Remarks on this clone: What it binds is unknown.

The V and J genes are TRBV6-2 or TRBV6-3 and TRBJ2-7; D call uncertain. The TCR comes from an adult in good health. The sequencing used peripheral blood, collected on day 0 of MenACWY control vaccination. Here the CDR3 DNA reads TGTGCCAGCAGTTACTCGATGGGTGGAACCTACGAGCAGTACTTC. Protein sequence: CASSYSMGGTYEQYF.